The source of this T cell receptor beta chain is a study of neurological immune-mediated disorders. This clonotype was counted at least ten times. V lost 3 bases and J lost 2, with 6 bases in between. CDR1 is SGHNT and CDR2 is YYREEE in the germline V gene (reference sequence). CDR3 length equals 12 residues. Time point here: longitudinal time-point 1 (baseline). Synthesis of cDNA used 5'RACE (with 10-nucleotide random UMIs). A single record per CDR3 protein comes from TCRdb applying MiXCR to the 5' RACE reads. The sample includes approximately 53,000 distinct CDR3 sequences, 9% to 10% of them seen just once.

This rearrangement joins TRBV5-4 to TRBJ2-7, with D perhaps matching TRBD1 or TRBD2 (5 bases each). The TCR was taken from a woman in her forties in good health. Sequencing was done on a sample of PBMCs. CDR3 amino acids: CASSSGPYEQYF. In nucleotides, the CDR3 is TGTGCCAGCAGCTCGGGACCCTACGAGCAGTACTTC.